These T cell receptor beta chains were read from a single sample in a study of cytomegalovirus exposure and HLA in healthy donors. Only in-frame clones appear in the TCRdb table, and some are missing; sequencing was by immunoSEQ multiplex PCR. The sample carries approximately 110,000 clones, approximately 78% recorded once. Specimen: PBMCs. Source of these receptors: a man aged 35 to 55 in good health and CMV-seronegative. Both conserved end residues are part of each CDR3. D genes are given only for firm matches. Where a row states a size, it is once, few, many or the class of an expanded clone; other rows omit it.

D: .; size: .; V: TRBV19; J: TRBJ2-1; DNA: TGTGCCAGTAACCCCGCGCCGCACCGAGGGAATGAGCAGTTCTTC; CDR3: CASNPAPHRGNEQFF
D: TRBD1; size: .; V: TRBV10-3; J: TRBJ1-2; DNA: TGTGCCATCTATTACGGACAGGGCGACTATGGCTACACCTTC; CDR3: CAIYYGQGDYGYTF
D: TRBD1; size: once; V: TRBV19; J: TRBJ2-2; DNA: TGTGCCACCCAAGGACAGGGAAGCGCCGGGGAGCTGTTTTTT; CDR3: CATQGQGSAGELFF
D: .; size: .; V: TRBV5-6; J: TRBJ1-2; DNA: TGTGCCAGCAGCGATTATACTATCGAGTATGGCTACACCTTC; CDR3: CASSDYTIEYGYTF
D: .; size: .; V: TRBV10-2; J: TRBJ2-7; DNA: TGCGCCAGCACTCGAACGGGGGAGCAGTACTTC; CDR3: CASTRTGEQYF
D: .; size: .; V: TRBV6-1; J: TRBJ1-1; DNA: TGTGCCAGCAGTACTCACAGGGAGAACACTGAAGCTTTCTTT; CDR3: CASSTHRENTEAFF
D: .; size: once; V: TRBV6-5; J: TRBJ2-7; DNA: TGTGCCAGCAGTTACCGCTCAAACTACGAGCAGTACTTC; CDR3: CASSYRSNYEQYF
D: TRBD1; size: once; V: TRBV19; J: TRBJ1-4; DNA: TGTGCCAGTACCTCTAAGGGGGCCGCCGGTGAAAAACTGTTTTTT; CDR3: CASTSKGAAGEKLFF
D: TRBD1; size: .; V: TRBV6-1; J: TRBJ2-5; DNA: TGTGCCAGCAAGCGGACCACGACAGGGCGAGAGACCCAGTACTTC; CDR3: CASKRTTTGRETQYF
D: TRBD1; size: few; V: TRBV19; J: TRBJ1-5; DNA: TGTGCCAGTAGACCGGGACAGATTAATCAGCCCCAGCATTTT; CDR3: CASRPGQINQPQHF
D: .; size: .; V: TRBV18; J: TRBJ2-7; DNA: TGTGCCAGCTCACCACCCCAGGTAACCTACGAGCAGTACTTC; CDR3: CASSPPQVTYEQYF
D: .; size: .; V: TRBV11-2; J: TRBJ1-5; DNA: TGTGCCAGCAGCTTAGATGGGGGCGATAATCAGCCCCAGCATTTT; CDR3: CASSLDGGDNQPQHF
D: .; size: .; V: TRBV2; J: TRBJ1-2; DNA: TGTGCCAGCAGTGAAGGACAGAGCTATGGCTACACCTTC; CDR3: CASSEGQSYGYTF
D: .; size: once; V: TRBV5-1; J: TRBJ2-2; DNA: TGCGCCAGCAGCTTGGAACAGGGAAACACCGGGGAGCTGTTTTTT; CDR3: CASSLEQGNTGELFF
D: .; size: .; V: TRBV19; J: TRBJ1-2; DNA: TGTGCCAGTAGTATCATGACTGATGGCTACACCTTC; CDR3: CASSIMTDGYTF
D: .; size: .; V: TRBV6-6; J: TRBJ1-6; DNA: TGTGCCAGCACTGAGAATTCACCCCTCCACTTT; CDR3: CASTENSPLHF
D: TRBD1; size: .; V: TRBV5-4; J: TRBJ2-5; DNA: TGTGCCAGCAGCTTGGGGGGACAGCCACCAGAGACCCAGTACTTC; CDR3: CASSLGGQPPETQYF
D: TRBD2; size: .; V: TRBV2; J: TRBJ2-3; DNA: TGTGCGAGCGGCGGGGGGCTCAAGGATACGCAGTATTTT; CDR3: CASGGGLKDTQYF
D: .; size: .; V: TRBV19; J: TRBJ1-2; DNA: TGTGCCAGTAGTACGGCCAGACAGTTTATTGATGGCTACACCTTC; CDR3: CASSTARQFIDGYTF
D: TRBD1; size: .; V: TRBV30; J: TRBJ1-1; DNA: TGTGCCGGAAACAGGGGGATGAACACTGAAGCTTTCTTT; CDR3: CAGNRGMNTEAFF
D: .; size: .; V: TRBV29-1; J: TRBJ2-7; DNA: TGCAGCGTTGATGCGACAGGCCGGCGCGAGCAGTACTTC; CDR3: CSVDATGRREQYF
D: .; size: few; V: TRBV6-5; J: TRBJ1-2; DNA: TGTGCCAGCAGTCCCCTCCCCGGGTATGGCTACACCTTC; CDR3: CASSPLPGYGYTF
D: TRBD2; size: few; V: TRBV6-5; J: TRBJ2-1; DNA: TGTGCCAGCAGTTACACCGGGGGGAGGGTTTACAATGAGCAGTTCTTC; CDR3: CASSYTGGRVYNEQFF
D: TRBD1; size: .; V: TRBV19; J: TRBJ2-7; DNA: TGTGCCAGTTCCGGGACAGGGCATACCTACGAGCAGTACTTC; CDR3: CASSGTGHTYEQYF
D: .; size: .; V: TRBV23-1; J: TRBJ1-6; DNA: TGCGCCAGCAGTCAATCACTAGCCAGGGCCGATAATTCACCCCTCCACTTT; CDR3: CASSQSLARADNSPLHF
D: TRBD1; size: .; V: TRBV19; J: TRBJ1-3; DNA: TGTGCCAGTAGTACCCGACAGGGGACGGCCAGCTCTGGAAACACCATATATTTT; CDR3: CASSTRQGTASSGNTIYF
D: TRBD1; size: .; V: TRBV28; J: TRBJ1-2; DNA: TGTGCCAGCGACAGGGGAAATAACTATGGCTACACCTTC; CDR3: CASDRGNNYGYTF
D: .; size: few; V: TRBV5-6; J: TRBJ1-5; DNA: TGTGCCAGCAGCGCGAGAGGCACTCAGGGTAATCAGCCCCAGCATTTT; CDR3: CASSARGTQGNQPQHF
D: TRBD2; size: once; V: TRBV12-5; J: TRBJ2-5; DNA: TGTGCTAGTGGCAGACTAGCGGGGGCCCAACAGCCAACACAGAAGAGACCCAACCAGTACTTC; CDR3: CASGRLAGAQQPTQKRPNQYF
D: .; size: once; V: TRBV9; J: TRBJ1-2; DNA: TGTGCCAGCAGCGTAGCGGAAGGGGGCTATGGCTACACCTTC; CDR3: CASSVAEGGYGYTF
D: .; size: .; V: TRBV2; J: TRBJ1-4; DNA: TGTGCCAGCAGTGACCCTGGGGGGTTCCATGAGAAACTGTTTTTT; CDR3: CASSDPGGFHEKLFF